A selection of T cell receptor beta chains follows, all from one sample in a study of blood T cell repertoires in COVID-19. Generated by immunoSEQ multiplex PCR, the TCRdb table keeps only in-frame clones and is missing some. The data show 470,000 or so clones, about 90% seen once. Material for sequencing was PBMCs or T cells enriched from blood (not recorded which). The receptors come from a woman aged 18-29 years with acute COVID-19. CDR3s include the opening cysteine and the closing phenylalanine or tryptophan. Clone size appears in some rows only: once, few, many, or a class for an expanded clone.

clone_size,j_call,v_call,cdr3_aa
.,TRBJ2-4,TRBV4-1,CASSQGSGTKNIQYF
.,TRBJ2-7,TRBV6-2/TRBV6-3,CASSRPPGTSGQRSSYEQYF
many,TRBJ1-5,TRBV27,CASSFQGQAGQPQHF
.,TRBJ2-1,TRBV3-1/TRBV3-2,CASSSAPGYNEQFF
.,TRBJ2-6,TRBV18,CASSPRGQGEAGANVLTF
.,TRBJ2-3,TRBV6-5,CASTAGTGTDTQYF
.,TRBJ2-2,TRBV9,CASSVTSVGNTGELFF
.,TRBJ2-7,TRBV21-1,CASSKTFQQRLASSYEQYF
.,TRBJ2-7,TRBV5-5,CASSLAGSYEQYF
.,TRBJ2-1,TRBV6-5,CASRSRDYREQFF
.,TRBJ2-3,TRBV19,CASSSASLDTQYF
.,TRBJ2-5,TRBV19,CASSLSRGRGRETQYF
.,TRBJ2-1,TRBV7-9,CASSLANTRGNEQFF
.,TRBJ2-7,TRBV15,CATSRNQWGQGTYEQYF
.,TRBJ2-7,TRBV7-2,CASSLAVRSYEQYF
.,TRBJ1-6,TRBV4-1,CASSQVGTDSPLHF
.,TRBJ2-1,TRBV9,CASSVELAAYNEQFF
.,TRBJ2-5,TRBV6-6,CASSYVGGGETQYF
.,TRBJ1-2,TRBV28,CASSFPTGGYGYTF
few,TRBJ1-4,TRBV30,CAWSPGGVEGKLFF
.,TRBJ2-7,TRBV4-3,CASSLGLSNYEQYF
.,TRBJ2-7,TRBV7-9,CASSSQGARAYEQYF
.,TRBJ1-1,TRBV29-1,CSVRDLNTEAFF
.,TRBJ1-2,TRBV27,CASGIQGTVRSGYTF